The text below deals with one T cell receptor beta chain. The data derive from a study of T-cell reconstitution after alpha-beta-depleted transplantation in children. It was with unique molecular identifiers that the TCRbeta library was prepared. Using its own MiXCR run on the PCR reads, TCRdb lists one record per CDR3 protein. The table records around 100,000 distinct CDR3 sequences, 7.5% to 9.5% of them present only once. Sequences were derived from PBMCs, sampled before TCRalphabeta/CD19-depleted stem cell transplant. This sequence was found in a boy aged 2 to 9 with acute lymphoblastic leukemia, due to receive a stem cell transplant.

CDR3 region: CASRQGETQYF. The CDR3 DNA sequence: TGTGCCAGCAGGCAGGGGGAGACCCAGTACTTC. This chain connects TRBV28 to TRBJ2-5, with D perhaps matching TRBD1 (6 bases). CDR1 MDHEN and CDR2 SYDVKM come from the germline V gene. V was cut by 6 bases and J by 5 bases, with 7 bases left in between. The CDR3 contains 11 residues.